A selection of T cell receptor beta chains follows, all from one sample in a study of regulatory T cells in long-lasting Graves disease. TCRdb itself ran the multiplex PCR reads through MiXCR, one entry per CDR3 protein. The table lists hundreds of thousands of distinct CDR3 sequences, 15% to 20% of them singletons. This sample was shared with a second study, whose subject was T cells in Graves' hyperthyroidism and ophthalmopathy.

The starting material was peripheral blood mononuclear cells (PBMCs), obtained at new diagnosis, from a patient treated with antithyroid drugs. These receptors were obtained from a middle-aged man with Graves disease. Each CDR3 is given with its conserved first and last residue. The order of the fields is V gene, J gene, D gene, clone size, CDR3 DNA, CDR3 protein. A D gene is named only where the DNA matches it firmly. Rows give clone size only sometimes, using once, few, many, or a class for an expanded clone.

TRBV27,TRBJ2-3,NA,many,TGTGCCAGCAGTATCCGATATAGCACAGATACGCAGTATTTT,CASSIRYSTDTQYF
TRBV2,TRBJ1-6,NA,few,TGTGCCAGCACCAGGACCACTAATTCACCCCTCCACTTT,CASTRTTNSPLHF
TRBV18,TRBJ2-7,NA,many,TGTGCCAGCTCACCAAATGTCGCGTCCTACGAGCAGTACTTC,CASSPNVASYEQYF
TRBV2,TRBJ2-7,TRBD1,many,TGTGCCAGCAGTGAGGACAGGGCTTCGGACGAGCAGTACTTC,CASSEDRASDEQYF
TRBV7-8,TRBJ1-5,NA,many,TGTGCCAGCAGCTTAGAACTGGGGAAGGTGCAGCCCCAGCATTTT,CASSLELGKVQPQHF
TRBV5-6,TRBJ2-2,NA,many,TGTGCCAGCAGCTTGGGGGTAACCGGGGAGCTGTTTTTT,CASSLGVTGELFF
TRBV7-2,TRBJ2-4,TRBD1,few,TGTGCCAGCAGCTTAGGTTTTTGGGACAGGGGGCTAGCGGGAATAGCCAAAAACATTCAGTACTTC,CASSLGFWDRGLAGIAKNIQYF
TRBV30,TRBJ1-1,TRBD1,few,TGTGCCTGGAGCCGAAAGAGGACAGGTACTAGATCTGAAGCTTTCTTT,CAWSRKRTGTRSEAFF
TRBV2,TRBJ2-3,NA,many,TGTGCCAGCAGCTGGCCTAGCCTGGGTACGCAGTATTTT,CASSWPSLGTQYF
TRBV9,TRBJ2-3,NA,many,TGTGCCAGCAGCGTGGACGGAAGCACAGATACGCAGTATTTT,CASSVDGSTDTQYF
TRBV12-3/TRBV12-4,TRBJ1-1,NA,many,TGTGCCAGCAGTACGGACAGCGTCACTGAAGCTTTCTTT,CASSTDSVTEAFF
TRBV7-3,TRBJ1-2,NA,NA,TGTGCCAGCAGCCCTACAGGGACGGATGGCTACACCTTC,CASSPTGTDGYTF
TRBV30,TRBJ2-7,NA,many,TGTGCCTGGAATTACCAGGGGAACTACGAGCAGTACTTC,CAWNYQGNYEQYF
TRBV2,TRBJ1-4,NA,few,TGTGCCAGCAGTGGACTGGGTAATGAAAAACTGTTTTTT,CASSGLGNEKLFF
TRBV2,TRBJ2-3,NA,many,TGTGCCAGCAGGGATCAGGGCCCAGATACGCAGTATTTT,CASRDQGPDTQYF
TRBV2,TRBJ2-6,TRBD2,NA,TGTGCCAGCAGCCTCCGGGGGGGGGGGGCCAACGTCCTGACTTTC,CASSLRGGGANVLTF
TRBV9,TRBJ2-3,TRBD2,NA,TGTGCCAGCAGCGCGAACCTAGCGGGGGGAAACACAGATACGCAGTATTTT,CASSANLAGGNTDTQYF
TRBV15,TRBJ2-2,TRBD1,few,TGTGCCACCAGCAGGCTTCCGGGACAGGGTGCCACCGGGGAGCTGTTTTTT,CATSRLPGQGATGELFF
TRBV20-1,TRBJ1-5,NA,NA,TGCAGTGCTAAGCTGTATAGCAGTCAGCCCCAGCATTTT,CSAKLYSSQPQHF
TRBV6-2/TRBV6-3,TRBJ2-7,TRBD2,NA,TGTGCCAGCAGATATCTCAGGGTCGGCGGGGGGAGCAACGAGCAGTACTTC,CASRYLRVGGGSNEQYF
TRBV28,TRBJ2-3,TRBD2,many,TGTGCCAGCATAGCGGGGGGGCTAGGATATACAGATACGCAGTATTTT,CASIAGGLGYTDTQYF
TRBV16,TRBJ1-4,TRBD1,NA,TGTGCCAGCAGCCAATCCCGGGGACAGTATAATGAAAAACTGTTTTTT,CASSQSRGQYNEKLFF
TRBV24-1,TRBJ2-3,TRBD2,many,TGTGCCACCAGTTCATCCTGGCTGACTAGCGGGGGCCAGGATACGCAGTATTTT,CATSSSWLTSGGQDTQYF
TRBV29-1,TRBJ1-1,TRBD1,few,TGCAGCGTGCTTAGGGACAGGGGGACTGAAGCTTTCTTT,CSVLRDRGTEAFF
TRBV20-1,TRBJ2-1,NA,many,TGCAGTGTAGGCAGGGATGAGCAGTTCTTC,CSVGRDEQFF
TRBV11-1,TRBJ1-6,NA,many,TGTGCCAGCAGCTTAATTCGGGGATCCTCGTCCGGCGGATCGCCCCTCCACTTT,CASSLIRGSSSGGSPLHF
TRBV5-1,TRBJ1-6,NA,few,TGCGCCAGCAGCTTGGACAATTTGGTTTCACCCCTCCACTTT,CASSLDNLVSPLHF
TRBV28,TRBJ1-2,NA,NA,TGTGCCAGCAGTTTGACCAGACCCGACTATGGCTACACCTTC,CASSLTRPDYGYTF
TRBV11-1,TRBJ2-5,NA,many,TGTGCCAGCAGCTTAGCGCGGAGGGGTGAGACCCAGTACTTC,CASSLARRGETQYF
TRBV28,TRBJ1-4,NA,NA,TGTGCCAGCCCCTCCAGGGGAACTAATGAAAAACTGTTTTTT,CASPSRGTNEKLFF
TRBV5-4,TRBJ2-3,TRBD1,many,TGTGCCAGCAGCTACTTACAGGGGAGCACAGATACGCAGTATTTT,CASSYLQGSTDTQYF
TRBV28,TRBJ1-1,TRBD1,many,TGTGCCAGCAGCCGATCTCCGGGACAGGGGAACACTGAAGCTTTCTTT,CASSRSPGQGNTEAFF
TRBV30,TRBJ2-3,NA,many,TGTGCCTGGGGTAGACCGGATGGCACAGATACGCAGTATTTT,CAWGRPDGTDTQYF
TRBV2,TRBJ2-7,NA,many,TGTGCCAGCAGGGAGGGACAGCGAAATCACTACGAGCAGTACTTC,CASREGQRNHYEQYF
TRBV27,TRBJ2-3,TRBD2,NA,TGTGCCAGCACCCACCAGAGACTAGCGGGGATTACAGATACGCAGTATTTT,CASTHQRLAGITDTQYF
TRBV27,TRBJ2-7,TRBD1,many,TGTGCCAGCAGTGAGGCAGGGGGCTCCTACGAGCAGTACTTC,CASSEAGGSYEQYF
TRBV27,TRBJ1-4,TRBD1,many,TGTGCCAGCAGTCCAACCGGGACAGCCTCAACTAATGAAAAACTGTTTTTT,CASSPTGTASTNEKLFF
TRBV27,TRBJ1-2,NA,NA,TGTGCCAGCACCAACCCGGGTTTATATGGCTACACCTTC,CASTNPGLYGYTF
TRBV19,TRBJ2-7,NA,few,TGTGCCAGTAGTATTAGAAGGGCCGCTACCCCGGAGCAGTACTTC,CASSIRRAATPEQYF
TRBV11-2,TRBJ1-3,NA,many,TGTGCCAGCAGCAGCCGCGCCTCTGGAAACACCATATATTTT,CASSSRASGNTIYF
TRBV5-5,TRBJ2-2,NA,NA,TGTGCCAGCAGCTTGGCCCCTAGCATCACCGGGGAGCTGTTTTTT,CASSLAPSITGELFF
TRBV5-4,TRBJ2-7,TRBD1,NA,TGTGCCAGCAGTTTTGGCGGGACAGGGTCCCACGAGCAGTACTTC,CASSFGGTGSHEQYF
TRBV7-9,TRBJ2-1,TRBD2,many,TGTGCCAGCAGCTCCATCCTAGCGGGGGGGTACAATGAGCAGTTCTTC,CASSSILAGGYNEQFF
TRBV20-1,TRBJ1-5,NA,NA,TGCAGTGCTGGCTCAGGGGGCAATCAGCCCCAGCATTTT,CSAGSGGNQPQHF
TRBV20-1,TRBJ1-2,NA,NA,TGCAGTGCTAGAGATGGGGGGCTGGAGGGCTACACCTTC,CSARDGGLEGYTF
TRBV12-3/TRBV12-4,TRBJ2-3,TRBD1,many,TGTGCCAGCAGTTTTGGGGCCCGGGCAGGGGGTTTCACAGATACGCAGTATTTT,CASSFGARAGGFTDTQYF
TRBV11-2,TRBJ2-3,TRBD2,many,TGTGCCAGCAGCTACCGGGCTAGCGGGGGACCCACAGATACGCAGTATTTT,CASSYRASGGPTDTQYF
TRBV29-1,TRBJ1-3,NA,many,TGCAGCGTTGATCGCCTGGGGGAAAGTGGAAACACCATATATTTT,CSVDRLGESGNTIYF
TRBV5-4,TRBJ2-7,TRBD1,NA,TGTGCCAGCAGGACTCCGGGACAGGGGAGGAACGAGCAGTACTTC,CASRTPGQGRNEQYF
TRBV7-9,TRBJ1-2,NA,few,TGTGCCAGCAGCTCCTGGGACAAGCACTATGGCTACACCTTC,CASSSWDKHYGYTF
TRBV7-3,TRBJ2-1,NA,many,TGTGCCAGCAGCTTCGCAGTCGGCAATGAGCAGTTCTTC,CASSFAVGNEQFF
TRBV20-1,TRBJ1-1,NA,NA,TGCAGTGCGGAGAGGGGGGGGGTCTGGGGAGACACTGAAGCTTTCTTT,CSAERGGVWGDTEAFF
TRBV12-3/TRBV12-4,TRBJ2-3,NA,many,TGTGCCAGCAGTCGCACTGGGGCAGGGGCAGCAGATACGCAGTATTTT,CASSRTGAGAADTQYF